This paragraph reports one TCR beta chain. This clonotype showed up just a few times. The clone's antigen remains unknown. Base-call qualities are not available, and no considerably larger clone is one nucleotide away. Based on the germline V gene (reference sequence), the CDR1 and CDR2 sequences are SGHNT and YYREEE. At the junction V is shortened by 4 bases and J by 4 bases, with 14 bases in between. The CDR3 holds 14 amino acids from the cysteine to the phenylalanine. The CDR3 DNA has 42 bases and is translated from base 1. The sample's treatment or condition label, decoded: allogeneic hematopoietic cell transplantation with graft depleted of TCRalphabeta T cells and CD19 B cells. Transplant recipients were children who received TCRalphabeta/CD19-depleted allogeneic hematopoietic cell grafts. The data originate from a study of T-cell reconstitution after alpha-beta-depleted transplantation in children (dated by TCRdb to about 2016). Some background on the complete study: Using TCR repertoire profiling, the study quantitatively followed how T-cell immune reconstitution unfolded in children after TCRalphabeta/CD19-depleted allogeneic hematopoietic cell transplantation. What the research found in general, with its limitations: The frequencies of hyperexpanded clones fell over the following months, and after one year, T-cell counts and TCRbeta diversity were mostly attributed to newly produced T cells. About two months after transplant, the apparently early recovery of alphabetaT-cell counts reportedly depended on just several hundred clones that had expanded rapidly and came from non-depleted graft cells. In some patients, the high TCRbeta diversity seen at day 60 was put down to recipient T cells and intrathymic progenitors that had survived conditioning.

The method was PCR. This sample was sequenced with an Illumina HiSeq 2500. TCR library preparation used molecular barcoding, with unique molecular identifiers applied to normalize quantification of the TCRbeta repertoire. The public reads were run again by TCRdb, first through fastp at Q25 and then through MiXCR, and only productive beta chains were kept. CDR3 protein duplicates are merged, each entry listing the most common genes and DNA. A total of roughly 100,000 distinct CDR3 sequences appear in this sample, 7% to 8% of them only once. The leading ten clones occupy roughly 17% of the sample. This receptor chain uses TRBV5-4 and TRBJ2-5; the D gene is perhaps TRBD1, from 6 matching bases. The specimen was PBMCs, collected before TCRalphabeta/CD19-depleted stem cell transplant. This TCR came from a boy aged 2 to 9 with acute lymphoblastic leukemia, due to receive a stem cell transplant. The CDR3 amino acid sequence is: CASSPQGPGETQYF. The DNA sequence is as follows: TGTGCCAGCAGCCCGCAGGGGCCGGGAGAGACCCAGTACTTC.